This TCR beta chain stems from a study of blood T cells in healthy people across ages. General observations from the study: Naive CD4+ cell counts and diversity both ran higher in long-lived than in aged donors. Per million T cells, TCR beta diversity dropped roughly linearly as age increased.

The second PCR ran roughly 7 to 12 cycles with a sample-barcoded 5' primer and J-beta primers. TCRdb re-called the 5' RACE reads with MiXCR, one entry per CDR3 protein. Of about 970,000 distinct CDR3 sequences in the sample, 51% are singletons; the top ten hold around a fifth. As regards this clonotype: What it recognizes is unknown.

Investigators took 9.5 to 10 milliliters of peripheral blood from every donor. Germline lookup yields CDR1 SQVTM and CDR2 ANQGSEA. Trimming shortened V by 4 bases and J by 2 bases, and 12 bases separated the two germline ends. This CDR3 comprises 14 residues. The chain employs TRBV29-1 and TRBJ1-5, with a tentative D call TRBD1 (6 bases). Sequencing was performed on blood. The clonotype originates from a woman aged 55-75 years in good health. Here the CDR3 reads CSVADSGGNQPQHF. CDR3 bases: TGCAGCGTTGCGGACAGCGGGGGCAATCAGCCCCAGCATTTT. The variable domain in full, completed from reference TRBV29-1 and TRBJ1-5, reads SAVISQKPSRDICQRGTSLTIQCQVDSQVTMMFWYRQQPGQSLTLIATANQGSEATYESGFVIDKFPISRPNLTFSTLTVSNMSPEDSSIYLCSVADSGGNQPQHFGDGTRLSIL.